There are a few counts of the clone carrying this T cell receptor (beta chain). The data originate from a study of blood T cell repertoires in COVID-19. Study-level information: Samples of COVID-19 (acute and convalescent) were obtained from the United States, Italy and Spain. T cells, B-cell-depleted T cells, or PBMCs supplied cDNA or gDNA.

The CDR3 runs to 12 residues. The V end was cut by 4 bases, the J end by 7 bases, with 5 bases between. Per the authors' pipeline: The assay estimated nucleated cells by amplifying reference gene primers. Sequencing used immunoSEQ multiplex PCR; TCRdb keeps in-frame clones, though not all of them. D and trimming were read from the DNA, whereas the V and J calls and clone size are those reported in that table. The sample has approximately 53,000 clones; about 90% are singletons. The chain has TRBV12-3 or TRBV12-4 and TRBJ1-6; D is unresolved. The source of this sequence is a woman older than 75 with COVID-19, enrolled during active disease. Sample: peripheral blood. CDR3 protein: CASSSFNSPLHF. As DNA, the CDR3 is TGTGCCAGCAGTTCCTTCAATTCACCCCTCCACTTT.